Listed below are T cell receptor beta chains from one sample, sequenced in a study of Ad26.COV2.S vaccination and SARS-CoV-2 variants. Clones were read by immunoSEQ multiplex PCR, and TCRdb kept only the in-frame ones, dropping some. The sample contains fewer than 600,000 clones, 70% to 90% of which appear only once. This sample comprised peripheral blood, obtained in a trial of Ad26.COV2.S vaccine versus placebo. All receptors come from a person aged 18-60 years who received the Ad26.COV2.S COVID-19 vaccine or a placebo. CDR3s include the opening cysteine and the closing phenylalanine or tryptophan. Each record gives: J gene, D gene, clone size, V gene, CDR3 protein, CDR3 DNA. D genes are given only for firm matches. Not every row has a clone size; where given, it reads once, few, many or a size class.

J: TRBJ2-1; D: TRBD1; size: -; V: TRBV27; CDR3: CASSARGNSYNEQFF; DNA: TGTGCCAGCAGTGCCAGGGGGAACTCCTACAATGAGCAGTTCTTC
J: TRBJ2-1; D: -; size: -; V: TRBV25-1; CDR3: CASSESGALSSYNEQFF; DNA: TGTGCCAGCAGTGAATCTGGGGCGTTATCATCCTACAATGAGCAGTTCTTC
J: TRBJ2-7; D: TRBD2; size: once; V: TRBV9; CDR3: CASSVGGLGTSGNEQYF; DNA: TGTGCCAGCAGCGTAGGGGGGCTTGGGACTAGCGGAAACGAGCAGTACTTC
J: TRBJ1-5; D: -; size: -; V: TRBV28; CDR3: CASSWGPTRSNQPQHF; DNA: TGTGCCAGCAGTTGGGGACCCACGAGGAGCAATCAGCCCCAGCATTTT
J: TRBJ2-2; D: -; size: -; V: TRBV7-3; CDR3: CASSRPGTGELFF; DNA: TGTGCCAGCAGCAGACCAGGGACCGGGGAGCTGTTTTTT
J: TRBJ1-1; D: -; size: -; V: TRBV28; CDR3: CASSLYRAMNTEAFF; DNA: TGTGCCAGCAGTTTATACAGGGCCATGAACACTGAAGCTTTCTTT
J: TRBJ2-5; D: TRBD1; size: -; V: TRBV27; CDR3: CASSRTTGGVLAQYF; DNA: TGTGCCAGCAGTAGAACGACAGGGGGAGTGTTGGCCCAGTACTTC
J: TRBJ2-5; D: TRBD1; size: -; V: TRBV6-5; CDR3: CATTGQIQETQYF; DNA: TGTGCCACCACGGGACAGATCCAAGAGACCCAGTACTTC
J: TRBJ2-1; D: -; size: -; V: TRBV7-9; CDR3: CASSRYTFIGSSSYNEQFF; DNA: TGTGCCAGCAGCCGATATACTTTTATCGGGAGCAGCTCCTACAATGAGCAGTTCTTC
J: TRBJ1-5; D: -; size: few; V: TRBV10-3; CDR3: CAISESQGSGNQPQHF; DNA: TGTGCCATCAGTGAGTCACAGGGTAGCGGCAATCAGCCCCAGCATTTT
J: TRBJ1-1; D: -; size: -; V: TRBV12-3/TRBV12-4; CDR3: CASRSRVNTEAFF; DNA: TGTGCCAGCAGGTCTCGGGTAAACACTGAAGCTTTCTTT
J: TRBJ2-7; D: -; size: once; V: TRBV12-2; CDR3: CASRLRAPHYEQYF; DNA: TGTGCAAGTCGCCTGAGGGCACCCCACTACGAGCAGTACTTC
J: TRBJ2-1; D: TRBD2; size: -; V: TRBV3-1/TRBV3-2; CDR3: CASSQGALAGVFNEQFF; DNA: TGTGCCAGCAGCCAGGGTGCCCTAGCGGGAGTATTCAATGAGCAGTTCTTC
J: TRBJ1-2; D: -; size: -; V: TRBV27; CDR3: CASSQGGPDGLNYTF; DNA: TGTGCCAGCAGTCAAGGGGGGCCTGACGGATTAAACTACACCTTC
J: TRBJ2-7; D: TRBD2; size: -; V: TRBV27; CDR3: CARILALPYEQYF; DNA: TGTGCCAGAATACTAGCGTTGCCCTACGAGCAGTACTTC
J: TRBJ1-1; D: -; size: -; V: TRBV3-1/TRBV3-2; CDR3: CASSQELYRNTEAFF; DNA: TGTGCCAGCAGCCAAGAGTTGTATCGGAACACTGAAGCTTTCTTT
J: TRBJ1-4; D: -; size: -; V: TRBV12-3/TRBV12-4; CDR3: CASRWGPGEKLFF; DNA: TGTGCCAGCAGATGGGGCCCGGGTGAAAAACTGTTTTTT
J: TRBJ2-7; D: TRBD2; size: -; V: TRBV4-2; CDR3: CASSQDYAGTSYWDEQYF; DNA: TGTGCCAGCAGCCAAGATTATGCCGGGACTAGCTACTGGGACGAGCAGTACTTC
J: TRBJ2-1; D: -; size: once; V: TRBV29-1; CDR3: CSVGGGGGYYNEQFF; DNA: TGCAGCGTTGGCGGAGGGGGAGGGTATTACAATGAGCAGTTCTTC
J: TRBJ2-7; D: -; size: -; V: TRBV20-1; CDR3: CSVKMEYEQYF; DNA: TGCAGTGTTAAGATGGAATACGAGCAGTACTTC
J: TRBJ2-7; D: -; size: -; V: TRBV18; CDR3: CASSPPGQTYEQYF; DNA: TGTGCCAGCTCACCACCGGGGCAGACCTACGAGCAGTACTTC
J: TRBJ2-7; D: TRBD1; size: -; V: TRBV5-1; CDR3: CASRRTGQGVYEQYF; DNA: TGCGCCAGCCGCCGAACGGGACAGGGGGTTTACGAGCAGTACTTC
J: TRBJ1-1; D: TRBD1; size: -; V: TRBV5-1; CDR3: CASSLVGGQGFGAFF; DNA: TGCGCCAGCAGCTTGGTAGGCGGACAGGGATTCGGGGCTTTCTTT
J: TRBJ1-5; D: TRBD1; size: -; V: TRBV6-5; CDR3: CASSYWRGGALQPQHF; DNA: TGTGCCAGCAGTTACTGGAGAGGGGGCGCTCTTCAGCCCCAGCATTTT
J: TRBJ1-2; D: TRBD1; size: -; V: TRBV6-1; CDR3: CASSELGQHYGYTF; DNA: TGTGCCAGCAGTGAACTGGGACAGCACTATGGCTACACCTTC
J: TRBJ1-1; D: TRBD1; size: -; V: TRBV6-5; CDR3: CASRRDRGLGTEAFF; DNA: TGTGCCAGCAGGCGGGACAGGGGGCTGGGTACTGAAGCTTTCTTT
J: TRBJ2-3; D: -; size: -; V: TRBV7-7; CDR3: CASSRSGSEAQYF; DNA: TGTGCTAGCAGCCGCTCGGGGAGTGAAGCGCAGTATTTT
J: TRBJ2-1; D: TRBD2; size: -; V: TRBV5-4; CDR3: CASSLGRGAPSYNEQFF; DNA: TGTGCCAGCAGCTTGGGGCGGGGGGCTCCCTCCTACAATGAGCAGTTCTTC
J: TRBJ2-5; D: -; size: -; V: TRBV28; CDR3: CASTFPGLPKETQYF; DNA: TGTGCCAGCACCTTTCCGGGCCTTCCTAAAGAGACCCAGTACTTC
J: TRBJ1-6; D: -; size: -; V: TRBV21-1; CDR3: CASRRRDRGTDSPLHF; DNA: TGTGCCAGCAGACGCCGGGACAGGGGAACGGATTCACCCCTCCACTTT
J: TRBJ1-2; D: -; size: -; V: TRBV6-5; CDR3: CATRTAYEYGYTF; DNA: TGTGCCACCCGGACAGCCTATGAGTATGGCTACACCTTC
J: TRBJ2-7; D: -; size: -; V: TRBV5-8; CDR3: CASSLAGPRYEQYF; DNA: TGTGCCAGCAGCTTGGCCGGGCCTCGCTACGAGCAGTACTTC
J: TRBJ2-1; D: TRBD2; size: -; V: TRBV16; CDR3: CASSQSGRQSYNEQFF; DNA: TGTGCCAGCAGCCAATCCGGGAGGCAGTCCTACAATGAGCAGTTCTTC
J: TRBJ2-1; D: -; size: -; V: TRBV5-1; CDR3: CASSLQAGSYNEQFF; DNA: TGCGCCAGCAGCTTGCAGGCAGGGTCCTACAATGAGCAGTTCTTC
J: TRBJ1-2; D: -; size: -; V: TRBV19; CDR3: CASMGWRKNNYGYTF; DNA: TGTGCCAGTATGGGATGGCGGAAAAATAACTATGGCTACACCTTC
J: TRBJ2-7; D: TRBD2; size: -; V: TRBV10-3; CDR3: CASSGGEGSYEQYF; DNA: TGTGCCTCAAGCGGGGGGGAGGGCTCCTACGAGCAGTACTTC
J: TRBJ2-5; D: TRBD1; size: -; V: TRBV28; CDR3: CASSGTGNQETQYF; DNA: TGTGCCAGCAGCGGGACAGGCAACCAAGAGACCCAGTACTTC
J: TRBJ2-3; D: -; size: once; V: TRBV4-3; CDR3: CASSRGMITDTQYF; DNA: TGCGCCAGCAGCCGCGGAATGATCACAGATACGCAGTATTTT
J: TRBJ1-4; D: TRBD1; size: -; V: TRBV7-9; CDR3: CASSLGGQFNEKLFF; DNA: TGTGCCAGCAGCTTAGGGGGACAGTTCAATGAAAAACTGTTTTTT
J: TRBJ2-7; D: -; size: -; V: TRBV7-8; CDR3: CASSFLAANTYEQYF; DNA: TGTGCCAGCAGCTTTTTAGCGGCTAATACCTACGAGCAGTACTTC
J: TRBJ2-3; D: TRBD2; size: -; V: TRBV9; CDR3: CASSPRSGGTDTQYF; DNA: TGTGCCAGCAGCCCCAGGAGCGGGGGGACAGATACGCAGTATTTT
J: TRBJ1-5; D: -; size: -; V: TRBV6-2/TRBV6-3; CDR3: CASSYEQGGYQPQHF; DNA: TGTGCCAGCAGTTACGAACAGGGAGGATATCAGCCCCAGCATTTT
J: TRBJ2-1; D: TRBD2; size: -; V: TRBV5-8; CDR3: CASSLVALAGFRSYNEQFF; DNA: TGTGCCAGCAGCTTGGTTGCCCTAGCGGGGTTTCGCTCCTACAATGAGCAGTTCTTC
J: TRBJ1-6; D: TRBD1; size: -; V: TRBV25-1; CDR3: CASSRDRGDSPLHF; DNA: TGTGCCAGCAGTCGGGACAGGGGGGATTCACCCCTCCACTTT
J: TRBJ2-1; D: -; size: -; V: TRBV6-5; CDR3: CATIVGGNNEQFF; DNA: TGTGCCACGATAGTGGGGGGAAACAATGAGCAGTTCTTC
J: TRBJ2-7; D: -; size: -; V: TRBV27; CDR3: CASSLTGTGYEQYF; DNA: TGTGCCAGCAGTTTAACAGGGACCGGATACGAGCAGTACTTC